Listed here are 32 T cell receptor beta chains from one sample, sequenced in a study of T cell responses to AZD1222 COVID-19 vaccine. Here immunoSEQ multiplex PCR was the method, and the copy in TCRdb shows in-frame clones only, minus some. The sample comprises approximately 150,000 clones, over 85% of which are singletons, and approximately 2.5% rests with the top ten. Sequencing was performed on peripheral blood, taken on day 0 of AZD1222 vaccination. Every receptor here comes from an adult in good health.

This clone was recorded only once. The chain couples TRBV27 to TRBJ2-7; TRBD1 or TRBD2 may be the D gene (5 bases each). Per germline, CDR1 MNHEY and CDR2 SMNVEV (reference sequence). The CDR3 sequence is 12 residues long. Trimming left V 4 bases short and J 7 bases short, with 11 bases between. CDR3 region: CASSWGEGEQYF. As DNA, the CDR3 is TGTGCCAGCAGTTGGGGAGAGGGGGAGCAGTACTTC.

The rearrangement joins TRBV5-6 to TRBJ1-2, with TRBD1 matching over 7 bases. The V and J ends lost 0 bases and 2 bases, in that order; junction bases with no gene match: 7. There are 16 residues in the CDR3. Germline values: CDR1 SGHDT, CDR2 YYEEEE. The CDR3 spells CASSLENRGGNYGYTF. In DNA, the CDR3 is TGTGCCAGCAGCTTGGAGAACAGGGGAGGAAACTATGGCTACACCTTC. The full variable domain, in which reference TRBV5-6 and TRBJ1-2 provide the parts outside the CDR3, is DAGVTQSPTHLIKTRGQQVTLRCSPKSGHDTVSWYQQALGQGPQFIFQYYEEEERQRGNFPDRFSGHQFPNYSSELNVNALLLGDSALYLCASSLENRGGNYGYTFGSGTRLTVV.

V and J are TRBV19 and TRBJ1-1; no clear D. CDR3 length: 14 amino acids. The V and J ends lost 9 bases and 1 base respectively, with 15 bases between them. The germline V gene has CDR1 LNHDA and CDR2 SQIVND (reference sequence). In DNA form, the CDR3 reads TGTGCCAGCGCTTCGTGGGCCGGGAACACTGAAGCTTTCTTT. Translation gives CASASWAGNTEAFF.

V and J are TRBV20-1 and TRBJ2-1, with D possibly matching TRBD2 (6 bases). The germline V gene encodes CDR1 DFQATT and CDR2 SNEGSKA (reference sequence). V lost 3 bases and J lost 4, with 13 bases in between. CDR3 length equals 14 residues. CDR3 loop: CSASGTRGYNEQFF. The CDR3 DNA reads as TGCAGTGCTAGTGGGACCCGGGGGTACAATGAGCAGTTCTTC.

The chain has TRBV23-1 and TRBJ2-7, with 11 bases that match TRBD1. TRBV23-1 is identified as an open reading frame with a role that is uncertain. CDR3 length equals 17 residues. The J segment lost 1 base and the V segment lost 9 bases, leaving 14 bases of the junction unmatched. The CDR3 loop is CARDKGQGASPSYEQYF. CDR3 nucleotide sequence: TGCGCCAGGGATAAAGGACAGGGGGCTTCCCCTTCCTACGAGCAGTACTTC.

The chain employs TRBV2 and TRBJ1-2; 8 bases agree with TRBD1. Germline V gene sequence: CDR1 SNHLY, CDR2 FYNNEI. The CDR3 sequence is 15 residues long. V gave up 4 bases and J gave up 0 bases; unmatched junction bases: 4. CDR3 protein: CASSVRQGSNYGYTF. The CDR3 DNA sequence: TGTGCCAGCAGTGTAAGACAGGGGTCTAACTATGGCTACACCTTC.

CDR3 nucleotide sequence: TGTGCCAGCAGTCTTCAGGACAGGTCGAACTATGGCTACACCTTC. This translates into CASSLQDRSNYGYTF. The chain carries TRBV6-5 and TRBJ1-2; 7 bases match TRBD1. Looked up from germline, CDR1 is MNHEY and CDR2 is SVGAGI. V was clipped by 5 bases and J by 2 bases; unmatched bases: 8. CDR3 length: 15 amino acids.

The rearrangement joins TRBV11-2 to TRBJ1-2; no definite D call. V shed 1 base and J shed 0 bases, with 9 bases lying between them. Germline assignment: CDR1 SGHAT and CDR2 FQNNGV. The CDR3 is 15 amino acids. The CDR3 region is CASSLGPAANYGYTF. Here the CDR3 DNA reads TGTGCCAGCAGCTTAGGCCCGGCGGCTAACTATGGCTACACCTTC.

The rearrangement links TRBV3-1 (or the pseudogene TRBV3-2) to TRBJ1-1; a weak D match, TRBD1 (5 bases). Trimming took 0 bases from V and 5 from J, leaving 13 bases between them. The V gene's germline CDR1 is LGHDT and CDR2 YNNKEL (reference sequence). This CDR3 contains 15 residues. CDR3 sequence: CASSQDTRRGTEAFF. In DNA form, the CDR3 reads TGTGCCAGCAGCCAAGATACCCGGAGGGGAACTGAAGCTTTCTTT.

This chain links TRBV2 with TRBJ2-3; either TRBD1 or TRBD2 may fit D (6 bases each). CDR3 length: 16 residues. V dropped 2 bases and J dropped 3 bases, with 15 bases sitting between them. Germline-derived CDR1 and CDR2 are SNHLY and FYNNEI. The chain's CDR3 is CASSEFGQGRTDTQYF. In DNA, the CDR3 is TGTGCCAGCAGTGAATTCGGGCAGGGGAGGACAGATACGCAGTATTTT. The whole variable domain, remainder taken from reference TRBV2 and TRBJ2-3, is EPEVTQTPSHQVTQMGQEVILRCVPISNHLYFYWYRQILGQKVEFLVSFYNNEISEKSEIFDDQFSVERPDGSNFTLKIRSTKLEDSAMYFCASSEFGQGRTDTQYFGPGTRLTVL.

Note on this clone: Additional DNA sequences in this sample encode the identical CDR3. V gene TRBV2 combines with J gene TRBJ1-5; no reliable D call. This CDR3 is 12 amino acids long. The germline V gene has CDR1 SNHLY and CDR2 FYNNEI. V was shortened by 8 bases and J by 3 bases, with 8 bases between the two germline ends. CDR3 protein: CASSRANQPQHF. The CDR3 DNA reads TGTGCCAGCTCTCGGGCCAATCAGCCCCAGCATTTT. Together with reference TRBV2 and TRBJ1-5, the CDR3 gives the full variable domain: EPEVTQTPSHQVTQMGQEVILRCVPISNHLYFYWYRQILGQKVEFLVSFYNNEISEKSEIFDDQFSVERPDGSNFTLKIRSTKLEDSAMYFCASSRANQPQHFGDGTRLSIL.

This clone was counted a few times. Within the sample, other DNA sequences also encode this same CDR3. The chain recombines TRBV10-1 with TRBJ1-2; TRBD1 is a possible D gene (5 bases). The CDR3 has 13 amino acids. Trimming removed 3 bases at V and 5 bases at J, with 10 bases between. CDR1 and CDR2 (germline): WNHNN, SYGVQD (reference sequence). In DNA form, the CDR3 reads TGCGCCAGCAGTGAACGCAGGGATTATGGCTACACCTTC. Protein sequence: CASSERRDYGYTF.

This chain uses TRBV4-1 with TRBJ1-2, with D uncertain. The CDR3 sequence is 15 residues long. V lost 0 bases, J lost 4 bases, and 12 bases lay in between. Looked up from germline, CDR1 is MGHRA and CDR2 is YSYEKL. The CDR3 DNA sequence: TGCGCCAGCAGCCAAGAGGGGTGGCCAGCCTATGGCTACACCTTC. Translating it yields CASSQEGWPAYGYTF.

The CDR3 loop reads CASSADLQGKDYGYTF. The CDR3 DNA reads as TGTGCCAGCAGCGCGGACCTACAGGGAAAGGACTATGGCTACACCTTC. This rearrangement joins TRBV5-8 to TRBJ1-2, with D maybe TRBD1 (6 bases). Trimming took 4 bases from V and 3 from J, leaving 19 bases between them. Per germline, CDR1 SGHTS and CDR2 YDEGEE. The CDR3 runs 16 residues.

The V call is TRBV7-8, the J call TRBJ2-5, with TRBD1 matching 7 bases. Germline CDR1 reads SGHVS; CDR2 reads FQNEAQ. V lost 5 bases and J lost 5; bases outside the gene matches: 11. This CDR3 has 15 residues. CDR3 region: CASSGNRGQRETQYF. CDR3 bases: TGTGCCAGCAGCGGAAACAGGGGCCAGCGGGAGACCCAGTACTTC.

The chain joins TRBV2 to TRBJ2-5, with 11 bases identical to TRBD2. With 7 bases clipped from V and 1 base from J, the junction kept 11 bases outside the gene matches. Germline V CDR1 and CDR2: SNHLY, FYNNEI. The CDR3 runs to 17 residues. CDR3 DNA: TGTGCCAGCATCCCGGGACTAGCGGCCCCCGGCCAAGAGACCCAGTACTTC. As protein: CASIPGLAAPGQETQYF.

The chain combines TRBV4-1 with TRBJ2-4; 7 nucleotides agree with TRBD2. The ends lost 3 bases at V and 2 bases at J; junction bases unmatched: 10. Germline lookup yields CDR1 MGHRA and CDR2 YSYEKL. This CDR3 contains 17 residues. The CDR3 coding sequence is TGCGCCAGCAGCCAGGGAGGGAGTGTGTTTTCCAAAAACATTCAGTACTTC. Residues: CASSQGGSVFSKNIQYF.

This rearrangement joins TRBV5-6 to TRBJ1-1; 8 bases are shared with TRBD1. Germline V gene sequence: CDR1 SGHDT, CDR2 YYEEEE. V lost 0 bases, J lost 1 base, and 5 bases stayed unmatched. CDR3 length equals 16 residues. The chain's CDR3 is CASSLVTGVGNTEAFF. Here the CDR3 DNA reads TGTGCCAGCAGCTTGGTGACAGGGGTCGGGAACACTGAAGCTTTCTTT.

The chain couples TRBV19 to TRBJ1-1; D not certain. The CDR3 covers 13 residues. Trimming stripped 0 bases from V and 4 bases from J, with 6 bases between. Germline CDR1 is LNHDA and CDR2 is SQIVND (reference sequence). The CDR3 reads CASSIEGLTEAFF. The CDR3 nucleotides read TGTGCCAGTAGTATAGAGGGCCTCACTGAAGCTTTCTTT.

V is TRBV6-1 and J is TRBJ1-5; no firm D call. Germline CDR1 MNHNS, CDR2 SASEGT. The CDR3 runs to 15 residues. The V and J ends lost 3 bases and 4 bases respectively, with 13 bases between them. The CDR3 coding sequence is TGTGCCAGCAGTGATAGGGCAGCCGCTAATCAGCCCCAGCATTTT. It specifies CASSDRAAANQPQHF.

J is TRBJ1-1 and V is TRBV19; 7 bases align to TRBD1. This CDR3 region has 14 residues. Germline V gives CDR1 LNHDA, CDR2 SQIVND (reference sequence). V lost 5 bases, J lost 4 bases, and 7 bases stayed unmatched. The CDR3: CASSSGTVFTEAFF. As DNA, the CDR3 is TGTGCCAGTAGTTCCGGGACAGTATTCACTGAAGCTTTCTTT.

V gene TRBV7-9 combines with J gene TRBJ1-6; 8 nucleotides match TRBD1. V lost 6 bases to trimming and J lost 6 bases; unmatched junction nucleotides: 7. CDR1 is SEHNR and CDR2 is FQNEAQ in the germline V gene (reference sequence). The CDR3 contains 15 residues. CDR3: CASRGTGQSNSPLHF. CDR3 sequence (DNA): TGTGCCAGCAGAGGGACAGGCCAGTCTAATTCACCCCTCCACTTT.

V and J are TRBV2 and TRBJ1-2; 7 bases align to TRBD1. CDR3 length: 15 amino acids. Germline V CDR1 and CDR2: SNHLY, FYNNEI. Germline trimming cut 1 base from V and 4 bases from J; bases unmatched to any gene: 6. CDR3 bases: TGTGCCAGCAGTGAAGGGGCAGGGACAGCCTATGGCTACACCTTC. This sequence encodes CASSEGAGTAYGYTF. The complete variable domain, with remaining parts taken from reference TRBV2 and TRBJ1-2, reads EPEVTQTPSHQVTQMGQEVILRCVPISNHLYFYWYRQILGQKVEFLVSFYNNEISEKSEIFDDQFSVERPDGSNFTLKIRSTKLEDSAMYFCASSEGAGTAYGYTFGSGTRLTVV.

The CDR3, as DNA: TGTGCCAGCAGCTTGCCCCTCCTAGCGGGAACTGAGCAGTTCTTC. It translates to CASSLPLLAGTEQFF. This chain joins TRBV5-4 and TRBJ2-1; 9 bases agree with TRBD2. CDR1 is SGHNT and CDR2 is YYREEE in the germline V gene (reference sequence). The CDR3 totals 15 residues. Trimming cost V 1 base and J 9 bases; bases outside gene matches: 8.

The gene calls are TRBV2 and TRBJ1-4; no definite D call. The CDR3 totals 15 residues. Looked up from germline, CDR1 is SNHLY and CDR2 is FYNNEI. V lost 7 bases and J lost 5, with 17 bases in between. Here the CDR3 DNA reads TGTGCCAGCACCCCGCACACAGAGTTAAATGAAAAACTGTTTTTT. Amino acid sequence: CASTPHTELNEKLFF.

The chain recombines TRBV19 with TRBJ2-1; possibly TRBD1 or TRBD2 for D (5 bases each). V was clipped by 4 bases and J by 3 bases, with 13 bases between them. CDR3 length: 15 residues. CDR1 is LNHDA and CDR2 is SQIVND in the germline V gene (reference sequence). CDR3 protein: CASSTGPGGYNEQFF. For the CDR3, the DNA is TGTGCCAGTAGTACAGGTCCTGGGGGCTACAATGAGCAGTTCTTC.

The chain is built from TRBV6-5 and TRBJ1-2; maybe TRBD1 (5 bases). Trimming removed 9 bases at V and 4 bases at J, with 15 bases between. Germline V gives CDR1 MNHEY, CDR2 SVGAGI. CDR3 length equals 13 residues. In DNA form, the CDR3 reads TGTGCCAGTTTCAGCGGGGGTTTCTATGGCTACACCTTC. Its protein product is CASFSGGFYGYTF.

This clone was seen a few times. V and J are TRBV10-3 and TRBJ1-4; D is unresolved. Per the germline V gene, CDR1 is ENHRY and CDR2 is SYGVKD. The CDR3 runs 13 residues. V lost 8 bases and J 0 bases, leaving 7 bases between the germline ends. The CDR3 sequence: CAIRATTNEKLFF. CDR3 in DNA: TGTGCCATCCGAGCGACAACTAATGAAAAACTGTTTTTT.

The V and J genes are TRBV12-3 or TRBV12-4 and TRBJ1-2; D may be TRBD1 (5 bases). This CDR3 is 11 amino acids long. Trimming pared 6 bases from V and 4 bases from J, leaving 6 bases between. The CDR3 region has the DNA TGTGCCAGCAGGGGGGTCTATGGCTACACCTTC. Protein: CASRGVYGYTF.

V usage is TRBV15 and J usage is TRBJ1-5; tentative D call: TRBD1 (5 bases). Trimming cost V 1 base and J 5 bases, with 9 bases left between them. CDR1 is LNHNV and CDR2 is YYDKDF in the germline V gene (reference sequence). The CDR3 length is 14 residues. Written as DNA, the CDR3 is TGTGCCACCAGCAGAGGGGGGATGGATCAGCCCCAGCATTTT. It encodes CATSRGGMDQPQHF.

The chain couples TRBV20-1 to TRBJ2-1; 7 bases fit TRBD2. Unmatched junction bases numbered 7, after V lost 3 bases and J lost 5 bases. In germline, CDR1 is DFQATT, CDR2 SNEGSKA (reference sequence). This CDR3 has 14 residues. The CDR3 spells CSASFGTTNNEQFF. DNA for the CDR3: TGCAGTGCTAGTTTTGGGACTACAAACAATGAGCAGTTCTTC.

This clone was picked up one time. The J gene is TRBJ1-5, the V gene TRBV19; the D gene is possibly TRBD1 (6 bases). V gave up 1 base and J gave up 7 bases, with 14 bases separating them. Germline CDR1 and CDR2: LNHDA and SQIVND (reference sequence). This CDR3 region has 15 residues. CDR3 sequence: CASSIVQGSSQPQHF. DNA for the CDR3: TGTGCCAGTAGTATAGTCCAGGGGTCAAGCCAGCCCCAGCATTTT.